Following are 19 T cell receptor beta chains from one sample sequenced in a study of graft-versus-host responses after intestinal transplantation. Profiled with immunoSEQ multiplex PCR; TCRdb holds only in-frame clones, not every one. The repertoire holds 99,000 or so clones, with 86% as singletons. The starting material was PBMCs, obtained 255 days after intestinal transplant. All receptors come from a human patient who received an intestinal transplant, so some T cells may come from the graft donor.

The J gene is TRBJ2-1, the V gene TRBV28; 11 bases fit TRBD2. The CDR3 consists of 17 residues. Trimming cost V 4 bases and J 6 bases; bases outside gene matches: 11. Germline CDR1 and CDR2: MDHEN and SYDVKM. CDR3 bases: TGTGCCAGCAGTTCAAGACTAGCGGGATTGGGGGCCAATGAGCAGTTCTTC. Its protein is CASSSRLAGLGANEQFF.

The chain recombines TRBV7-9 with TRBJ1-2; 7 bases match TRBD1. Trimming cost V 5 bases and J 8 bases; bases outside gene matches: 14. The CDR3 is 15 amino acids. Germline CDR1 reads SEHNR; CDR2 reads FQNEAQ (reference sequence). CDR3 coding DNA: TGTGCCAGCAGCGCGAGAGGGGGCCCGCAAGAAGGCTACACCTTC. This sequence encodes CASSARGGPQEGYTF. Looking up the rest from reference TRBV7-9 and TRBJ1-2 gives the full variable domain: DTGVSQNPRHKITKRGQNVTFRCDPISEHNRLYWYRQTLGQGPEFLTYFQNEAQLEKSRLLSDRFSAERPKGSFSTLEIQRTEQGDSAMYLCASSARGGPQEGYTFGSGTRLTVV.

The gene calls are TRBV30 and TRBJ1-2; possible D gene TRBD1, 6 bases. The CDR3 extends over 15 amino acids. Trimming stripped 1 base from V and 4 bases from J, with 16 bases between. From germline, CDR1 is GTSNPN and CDR2 SVGIG (reference sequence). CDR3 coding DNA: TGTGCCTGGAGTGCAGACAGGACCTCCTTCTATGGCTACACCTTC. Translation: CAWSADRTSFYGYTF.

This chain links TRBV9 with TRBJ2-5; either TRBD1 or TRBD2 may fit D (7 bases each). This CDR3 region has 17 residues. The germline V gene encodes CDR1 SGDLS and CDR2 YYNGEE. With 4 bases removed from V and 11 bases from J, the gap between germline ends came to 30 bases. In DNA, the CDR3 is TGTGCCAGCAGCCCCACCCCCGGGGGGCTAGCAGGGGGGGAGCAGTACTTC. Its protein product is CASSPTPGGLAGGEQYF.

This chain links TRBV9 with TRBJ2-1, with 8 nucleotides matching TRBD2. Germline-derived CDR1 and CDR2 are SGDLS and YYNGEE. V lost 4 bases and J lost 1; bases outside the gene matches: 7. The CDR3 runs 16 residues. The CDR3 sequence is CASSPTGGVSYNEQFF. CDR3 DNA: TGTGCCAGCAGCCCCACGGGGGGGGTTTCCTACAATGAGCAGTTCTTC.

CDR3 nucleotides: TGCGCCAGCAGCTCAACGACAGGGGGCGGTAATGGCTACACCTTC. This encodes CASSSTTGGGNGYTF. The rearrangement links TRBV5-1 to TRBJ1-2; 10 bases match TRBD1. With 3 bases clipped from V and 6 bases from J, the junction kept 8 bases outside the gene matches. The germline V gene has CDR1 SGHRS and CDR2 YFSETQ. CDR3 length equals 15 residues.

As DNA, the CDR3 is TGCGCCAGCCATCGTGGGGAGGGGGCAACTAATGAAAAACTGTTTTTT. Translation gives CASHRGEGATNEKLFF. V and J are TRBV5-1 and TRBJ1-4, with a possible D match to TRBD1 (6 bases). The length of the CDR3 is 16 residues. The germline V gene has CDR1 SGHRS and CDR2 YFSETQ. V lost 7 bases, J lost 0 bases, and 16 bases lay in between. Full variable domain (missing parts from reference TRBV5-1 and TRBJ1-4): KAGVTQTPRYLIKTRGQQVTLSCSPISGHRSVSWYQQTPGQGLQFLFEYFSETQRNKGNFPGRFSGRQFSNSRSEMNVSTLELGDSALYLCASHRGEGATNEKLFFGSGTQLSVL.

Only a few counts were recorded for this clone. The rearrangement links TRBV4-2 to TRBJ1-2, with no clear D. This CDR3 region has 14 residues. Per germline, CDR1 LGHNA and CDR2 YNFKEQ. V lost 0 bases and J 7 bases, leaving 12 bases between the germline ends. In DNA form, the CDR3 reads TGTGCCAGCAGCCAAGATGCGGGAATAGGTGGCTACACCTTC. Protein product: CASSQDAGIGGYTF.

The chain carries TRBV6-6 and TRBJ1-1; the D is unclear. This CDR3 has 13 residues. V lost 6 bases and J lost 0, with 8 bases in between. Germline V gene data show CDR1 as MNHNY and CDR2 as SVGAGI (reference sequence). As DNA, the CDR3 is TGTGCCAGCAGCCCACGGGTGAACACTGAAGCTTTCTTT. This encodes CASSPRVNTEAFF.

CDR3 DNA sequence: TGTGCCAGCAGTGGCCGGACAGACAATCAGCCCCAGCATTTT. It codes for CASSGRTDNQPQHF. The rearrangement joins TRBV6-1 to TRBJ1-5; D is perhaps TRBD1 (6 bases). Trimming removed 4 bases at V and 3 bases at J, with 10 bases between. The germline V gene encodes CDR1 MNHNS and CDR2 SASEGT. The CDR3 is 14 residues long.

The chain uses TRBV11-2 and TRBJ2-1; D perhaps matches TRBD2 (6 bases). Looked up from germline, CDR1 is SGHAT and CDR2 is FQNNGV. The V end lost 10 bases, the J end lost 3 bases, and 16 bases lay between the germline ends. The CDR3 consists of 14 residues. CDR3 DNA sequence: TGTGCCACCGCGGGGCAGAAGGTCTACAATGAGCAGTTCTTC. Translation: CATAGQKVYNEQFF.

The V gene is TRBV6-5, the J gene TRBJ1-2; D is ambiguous. Trimming shortened V by 6 bases and J by 10 bases, and 18 bases separated the two germline ends. From germline, CDR1 is MNHEY and CDR2 SVGAGI. The CDR3 loop spans 13 amino acids. For the CDR3, the DNA is TGTGCCAGCAGCCGGTGGGAAGGTACGACCTACACCTTC. As protein: CASSRWEGTTYTF.

This clone was counted once. This chain connects TRBV11-2 to TRBJ2-2, with TRBD1 identical over 9 bases. CDR3 length: 16 amino acids. V lost 4 bases, J lost 6 bases, and 9 bases stayed unmatched. CDR1 is SGHAT, CDR2 FQNNGV, per germline. CDR3 sequence reads: CASSSHPRQGAGELFF. DNA of the CDR3: TGTGCCAGCAGCTCTCACCCCAGACAGGGGGCCGGGGAGCTGTTTTTT. Supplemented by reference TRBV11-2 and TRBJ2-2, the full variable domain reads EAGVAQSPRYKIIEKRQSVAFWCNPISGHATLYWYQQILGQGPKLLIQFQNNGVVDDSQLPKDRFSAERLKGVDSTLKIQPAKLEDSAVYLCASSSHPRQGAGELFFGEGSRLTVL.

The rearrangement uses TRBV30 and TRBJ2-3; D remains unclear. The germline V gene has CDR1 GTSNPN and CDR2 SVGIG (reference sequence). Deletions cut 0 bases from V and 5 bases from J, with 3 bases between. The CDR3 runs 11 residues. CDR3 coding DNA: TGTGCCTGGAGTGTACTAGATACGCAGTATTTT. Its translation is CAWSVLDTQYF.

V gene TRBV29-1 combines with J gene TRBJ2-3; D is uncertain. The CDR3 totals 13 residues. Germline CDR1 reads SQVTM; CDR2 reads ANQGSEA. The V end lost 6 bases, the J end lost 0 bases, and 10 bases lay between the germline ends. The CDR3 spells CSVDDISTDTQYF. The DNA for the CDR3 is TGCAGCGTCGACGATATCAGCACAGATACGCAGTATTTT.

V usage is TRBV19 and J usage is TRBJ1-6; 8 nucleotides align to TRBD1. The junction had 3 bases not matched to a gene; V was cut back by 4 bases and J by 7 bases. Germline CDR1 LNHDA, CDR2 SQIVND (reference sequence). The CDR3 is 14 residues long. DNA for the CDR3: TGTGCCAGTAGTAATCAGGGGGCCAATTCACCCCTCCACTTT. Translating gives CASSNQGANSPLHF.

The rearrangement uses TRBV5-1 and TRBJ2-3; 10 nucleotides agree with TRBD2. Trimming removed 0 bases from V and 2 bases from J; junction bases left unmatched: 3. The CDR3 length is 16 residues. Germline CDR1 SGHRS, CDR2 YFSETQ. The CDR3 nucleotides read TGCGCCAGCAGCTTGGCCCTAGCGGGAGTCACAGATACGCAGTATTTT. Translation gives CASSLALAGVTDTQYF.

V and J are TRBV2 and TRBJ2-3; D uncertain. Germline V gene lookup returns CDR1 SNHLY and CDR2 FYNNEI. V lost 5 bases and J lost 0, with 9 bases in between. The CDR3 covers 14 residues. The DNA of the CDR3 is TGTGCCAGCAGTCCCCGGGCTAGCACAGATACGCAGTATTTT. It specifies CASSPRASTDTQYF.

The rearrangement links TRBV28 to TRBJ2-2; 9 bases fit TRBD1. The V gene end was trimmed by 7 bases and the J gene end by 1 base; junction bases not matched to a gene: 4. The CDR3 is 15 amino acids. CDR1 is MDHEN, CDR2 SYDVKM, per germline. CDR3 DNA: TGTGCCAGCACCTCGGGACAGGGGAACACCGGGGAGCTGTTTTTT. It translates to CASTSGQGNTGELFF.